The rows below give T cell receptor beta chains drawn from one sample of a study of cytomegalovirus exposure and HLA in healthy donors. Generated by immunoSEQ multiplex PCR, the TCRdb table keeps only in-frame clones and is missing some. The sample lists over 200,000 clones, roughly 70% occurring once. Sequencing input: PBMCs. Receptors originate from a man between 35 and 55 years old in good health and CMV-seropositive. Each CDR3 is given with its conserved first and last residue. D genes are given only for firm matches. Only part of the rows carry a size: once, few, many, or a class if the clone is expanded.

len: 13
d_gene: NA
abundance: NA
j_gene: TRBJ2-3
v_gene: TRBV4-3
CDR3nt: TGCGCCAGCAGCCCCACTGGAGGGGATACGCAGTATTTT
CDR3aa: CASSPTGGDTQYF

len: 14
d_gene: NA
abundance: few
j_gene: TRBJ2-5
v_gene: TRBV7-9
CDR3nt: TGTGCCAGCAGCTCAGCCCAAAGGGAGCCCGGGCAGTACTTC
CDR3aa: CASSSAQREPGQYF

len: 14
d_gene: NA
abundance: NA
j_gene: TRBJ2-7
v_gene: TRBV7-2
CDR3nt: TGTGCCAGCAGCTTAGAAGGGAGAGTCTACGAGCAGTACTTC
CDR3aa: CASSLEGRVYEQYF

len: 15
d_gene: TRBD2
abundance: NA
j_gene: TRBJ2-3
v_gene: TRBV7-2
CDR3nt: TGTGCCAGCAGCCCCCCGGGGGGTCATGGCGATACGCAGTATTTT
CDR3aa: CASSPPGGHGDTQYF

len: 17
d_gene: TRBD2
abundance: NA
j_gene: TRBJ2-5
v_gene: TRBV7-2
CDR3nt: TGTGCCAGCAGCTTAGTCGGGGCTAGCGGGGGTCGGGAGACCCAGTACTTC
CDR3aa: CASSLVGASGGRETQYF

len: 15
d_gene: TRBD1
abundance: NA
j_gene: TRBJ1-1
v_gene: TRBV5-4
CDR3nt: TGTGCCAGCCGCACCAAGGACAGGGGGAACACTGAAGCTTTCTTT
CDR3aa: CASRTKDRGNTEAFF

len: 13
d_gene: NA
abundance: NA
j_gene: TRBJ2-7
v_gene: TRBV6-5
CDR3nt: TGTGCCAGCAGTTACTCAACGGTTGGCGAGCAGTACTTC
CDR3aa: CASSYSTVGEQYF

len: 16
d_gene: TRBD1
abundance: NA
j_gene: TRBJ2-3
v_gene: TRBV15
CDR3nt: TGTGCCACCAGATTTCCAGGGGGCTCGAACACAGATACGCAGTATTTT
CDR3aa: CATRFPGGSNTDTQYF

len: 13
d_gene: NA
abundance: NA
j_gene: TRBJ2-7
v_gene: TRBV11-2
CDR3nt: TGTGCCAGCAGCTTAGAAGAGGACTACGAGCAGTACTTC
CDR3aa: CASSLEEDYEQYF

len: 14
d_gene: TRBD2
abundance: NA
j_gene: TRBJ2-7
v_gene: TRBV4-2
CDR3nt: TGTGCCAGCAGCCCCGGGACTAGCGCATACGAGCAGTACTTC
CDR3aa: CASSPGTSAYEQYF

len: 16
d_gene: NA
abundance: NA
j_gene: TRBJ2-7
v_gene: TRBV4-1
CDR3nt: TGCGCCAGCAGCCAGGTGATGGATAGCGAAGGCTACGAGCAGTACTTC
CDR3aa: CASSQVMDSEGYEQYF

len: 14
d_gene: NA
abundance: NA
j_gene: TRBJ2-3
v_gene: TRBV5-1
CDR3nt: TGCGCCAGCAGCTGGGAGGCCAGCCCAGATACGCAGTATTTT
CDR3aa: CASSWEASPDTQYF

len: 17
d_gene: NA
abundance: NA
j_gene: TRBJ2-4
v_gene: TRBV21-1
CDR3nt: TGTGCCAGCCCGAGGGCTCAACTAGAGCTAGCCAAAAACATTCAGTACTTC
CDR3aa: CASPRAQLELAKNIQYF

len: 15
d_gene: TRBD1
abundance: NA
j_gene: TRBJ2-3
v_gene: TRBV19
CDR3nt: TGTGCCAGTAGTATCGGGGACAGGGTCACAGATACGCAGTATTTT
CDR3aa: CASSIGDRVTDTQYF

len: 18
d_gene: TRBD2
abundance: few
j_gene: TRBJ2-1
v_gene: TRBV4-1
CDR3nt: TGCGCCAGCAGCCAAGAGTCGGGCGGGGGAAGCTCCTACAATGAGCAGTTCTTC
CDR3aa: CASSQESGGGSSYNEQFF

len: 15
d_gene: TRBD1
abundance: NA
j_gene: TRBJ1-3
v_gene: TRBV6-5
CDR3nt: TGTGCCAGCAGTCAACAGGGGGGCTCTGGAAACACCATATATTTT
CDR3aa: CASSQQGGSGNTIYF

len: 24
d_gene: TRBD1
abundance: few
j_gene: TRBJ2-2
v_gene: TRBV27
CDR3nt: TGTGCCAGCAGTTTGGTAGGGAGGTTAGGGGCTCCGGGTCAGACAGGGGCGAACACCGGGGAGCTGTTTTTT
CDR3aa: CASSLVGRLGAPGQTGANTGELFF

len: 15
d_gene: TRBD1
abundance: NA
j_gene: TRBJ2-7
v_gene: TRBV13
CDR3nt: TGTGCCAGCAGCCCTCAGGGGGCTGGTTCCTACGAGCAGTACTTC
CDR3aa: CASSPQGAGSYEQYF

len: 15
d_gene: NA
abundance: NA
j_gene: TRBJ1-2
v_gene: TRBV7-9
CDR3nt: TGTGCCAGCAGCACACCGGGCAGGGAACGGAATGGCTACACCTTC
CDR3aa: CASSTPGRERNGYTF

len: 14
d_gene: NA
abundance: NA
j_gene: TRBJ1-1
v_gene: TRBV19
CDR3nt: TGTGCCAGTAGTACCCCAGGGAGGGGGACTGAAGCTTTCTTT
CDR3aa: CASSTPGRGTEAFF

len: 18
d_gene: TRBD2
abundance: NA
j_gene: TRBJ2-3
v_gene: TRBV5-1
CDR3nt: TGCGCCAGCAGCATGAGACTAGCGGGCCGCGCTAGCACAGATACGCAGTATTTT
CDR3aa: CASSMRLAGRASTDTQYF

len: 15
d_gene: TRBD2
abundance: NA
j_gene: TRBJ2-1
v_gene: TRBV28
CDR3nt: TGTGCCAGCAGCCCTAGTAGCGGGGGACACAATGAGCAGTTCTTC
CDR3aa: CASSPSSGGHNEQFF

len: 17
d_gene: TRBD1
abundance: NA
j_gene: TRBJ2-2
v_gene: TRBV5-6
CDR3nt: TGTGCCACACAGATCTACGGGACAGGGGGAGGCACCGGGGAGCTGTTTTTT
CDR3aa: CATQIYGTGGGTGELFF